This T cell receptor beta chain derives from a study of blood T cell repertoires in COVID-19. Overall study: COVID-19 samples collected from the United States, Italy and Spain covered acute and convalescent phases. Sources were T cells, B-cell-depleted T cells, or PBMCs; the material itself was cDNA or gDNA.

The CDR3 runs to 13 residues. V trimming: 8 bases; J trimming: 2 bases; junction bases outside the gene matches: 4. Germline CDR1 is SNHLY and CDR2 is FYNNEI. Which cohort a participant joined came from the clinical history participants gave. In the original workflow: Scientists estimated how many nucleated cells there were by amplifying reference gene primers. TCRdb's copy holds only in-frame clones and misses some; the assay was immunoSEQ multiplex PCR. Clone size and the V and J calls come from that table; the DNA yielded D and trimming. The profile shows about 250,000 clones, almost 85% of them singletons.

The sequenced sample consisted of PBMCs or T cells enriched from blood (not recorded which). The origin of this receptor is a woman in her 50s with acute COVID-19. This chain joins TRBV2 and TRBJ2-7, with TRBD1 matching over 9 bases. CDR3 residues: CASFWDRAYEQYF. CDR3 coding DNA: TGTGCCAGCTTCTGGGACAGGGCCTACGAGCAGTACTTC.